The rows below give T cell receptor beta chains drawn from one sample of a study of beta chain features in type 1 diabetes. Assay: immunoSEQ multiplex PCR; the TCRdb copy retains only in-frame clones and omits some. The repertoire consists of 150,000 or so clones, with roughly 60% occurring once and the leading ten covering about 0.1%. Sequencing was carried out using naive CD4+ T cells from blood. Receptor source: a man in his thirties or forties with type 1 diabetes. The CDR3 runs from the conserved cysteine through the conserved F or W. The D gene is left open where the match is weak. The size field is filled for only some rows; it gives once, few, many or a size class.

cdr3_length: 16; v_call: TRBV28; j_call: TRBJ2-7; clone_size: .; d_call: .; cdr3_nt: TGTGCCAGCAGCCCACGCCCCCGGGGACGGACCTACGAGCAGTACTTC; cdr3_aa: CASSPRPRGRTYEQYF
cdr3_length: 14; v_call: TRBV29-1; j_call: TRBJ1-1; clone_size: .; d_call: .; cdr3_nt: TGCAGCGCTCCTGCAGGGGCCATGAACACTGAAGCTTTCTTT; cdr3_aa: CSAPAGAMNTEAFF
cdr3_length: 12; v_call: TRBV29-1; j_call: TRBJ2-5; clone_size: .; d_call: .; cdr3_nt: TGCAGAGGGGGGGATGTGGGAGAGACCCAGTACTTC; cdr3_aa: CRGGDVGETQYF
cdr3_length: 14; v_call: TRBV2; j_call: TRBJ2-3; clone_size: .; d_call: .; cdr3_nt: TGTGCCAGCAGTGCGGGGGCTAGCACAGATACGCAGTATTTT; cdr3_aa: CASSAGASTDTQYF
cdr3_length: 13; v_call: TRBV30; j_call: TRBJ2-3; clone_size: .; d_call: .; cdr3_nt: TGTGCCTGGAGCGCGGGGTCGACATTGGGGCAGTATTTT; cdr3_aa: CAWSAGSTLGQYF
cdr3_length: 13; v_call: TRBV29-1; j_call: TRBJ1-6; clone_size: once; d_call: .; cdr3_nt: TGCAGCATCCGACAGAATGAGAATTCACCCCTCCACTTT; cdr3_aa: CSIRQNENSPLHF
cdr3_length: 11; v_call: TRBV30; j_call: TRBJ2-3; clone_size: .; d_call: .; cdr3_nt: TGTGCCTGGAGTCACCAGGGTACGCAGTATTTT; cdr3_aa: CAWSHQGTQYF
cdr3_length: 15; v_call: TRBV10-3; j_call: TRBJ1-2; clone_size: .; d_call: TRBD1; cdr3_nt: TGTGCCATCACTTCAGGACAGGGTCAAAACTATGGCTACACCTTC; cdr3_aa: CAITSGQGQNYGYTF
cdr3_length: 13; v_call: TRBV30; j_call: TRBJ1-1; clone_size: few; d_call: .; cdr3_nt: TGTGCCTGGAGTGAAACGGGGGCGGAAGAAGCTTTCTTT; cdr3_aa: CAWSETGAEEAFF
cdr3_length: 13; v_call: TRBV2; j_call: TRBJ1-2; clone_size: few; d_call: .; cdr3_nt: TGTGCCAGCAGCGATCCTCTCGGTTATGGCTACACCTTC; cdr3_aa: CASSDPLGYGYTF
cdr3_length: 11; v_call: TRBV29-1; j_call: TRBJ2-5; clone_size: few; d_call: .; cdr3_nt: TGCAGCGTTGCTGGGGAAGAGACCCAGTACTTC; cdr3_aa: CSVAGEETQYF
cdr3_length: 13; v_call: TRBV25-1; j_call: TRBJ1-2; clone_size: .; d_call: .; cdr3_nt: TGTGCCAGCAGTGAACATGGGTACTATGGCTACACCTTC; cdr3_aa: CASSEHGYYGYTF
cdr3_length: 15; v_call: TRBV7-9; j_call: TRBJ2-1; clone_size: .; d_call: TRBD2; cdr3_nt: TGTGCCAGCAGCTCGGGACTAGCGGGGGTCAATGAGCAGTTCTTC; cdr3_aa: CASSSGLAGVNEQFF
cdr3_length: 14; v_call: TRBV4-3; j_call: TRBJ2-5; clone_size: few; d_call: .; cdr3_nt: TGCGCCAGCAGCCAAGATTCGTTCGCCAGGACCCAGTACTTC; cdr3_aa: CASSQDSFARTQYF
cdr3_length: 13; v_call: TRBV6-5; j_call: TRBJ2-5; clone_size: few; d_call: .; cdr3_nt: TGTGCCAGCGGAGTATCCCTCCAAGAGACCCAGTACTTC; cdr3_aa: CASGVSLQETQYF
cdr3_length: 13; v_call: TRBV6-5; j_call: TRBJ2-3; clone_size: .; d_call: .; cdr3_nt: TGTGCCAGCAGTTTGCCTCCCGGGGGAACGCAGTATTTT; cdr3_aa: CASSLPPGGTQYF
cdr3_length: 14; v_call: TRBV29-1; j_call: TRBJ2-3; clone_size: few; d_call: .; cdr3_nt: TGCAGCGTTGTCTCCGGGACTAGCACAGATACGCAGTATTTT; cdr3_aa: CSVVSGTSTDTQYF
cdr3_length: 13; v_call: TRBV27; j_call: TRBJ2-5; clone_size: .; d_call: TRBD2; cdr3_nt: TGTGCCAGCAGTTTATGGGGCGGGGGGACCCAGTACTTC; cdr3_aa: CASSLWGGGTQYF
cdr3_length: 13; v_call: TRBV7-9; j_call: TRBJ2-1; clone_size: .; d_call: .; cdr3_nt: TGTGCCAGCAGCTCCTCAGGAGTTGCTGAGCAGTTCTTC; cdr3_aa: CASSSSGVAEQFF
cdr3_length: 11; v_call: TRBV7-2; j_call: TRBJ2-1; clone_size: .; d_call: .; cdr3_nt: TGTGCCAGCAGCTTAAGCAATGAGCAGTTCTTC; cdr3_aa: CASSLSNEQFF
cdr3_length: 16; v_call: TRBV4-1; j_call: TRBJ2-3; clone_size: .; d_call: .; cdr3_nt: TGCGCCAGCAGCCCTCCGCCGGAATCTAGCACAGATACGCAGTATTTT; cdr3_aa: CASSPPPESSTDTQYF
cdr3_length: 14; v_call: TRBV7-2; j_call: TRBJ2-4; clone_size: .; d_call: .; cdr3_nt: TGTGCCAGCAGCTTAGTTAAGGCAGAAAACATTCAGTACTTC; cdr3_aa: CASSLVKAENIQYF
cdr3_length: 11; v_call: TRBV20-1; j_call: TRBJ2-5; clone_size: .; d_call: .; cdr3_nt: TGCAGTGCAAACTTTCAAGAGACCCAGTACTTC; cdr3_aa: CSANFQETQYF
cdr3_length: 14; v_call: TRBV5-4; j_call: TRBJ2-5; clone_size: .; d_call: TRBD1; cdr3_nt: TGTGCCAGCAGCTTCGGACAGGGCGGGGAGACCCAGTACTTC; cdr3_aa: CASSFGQGGETQYF
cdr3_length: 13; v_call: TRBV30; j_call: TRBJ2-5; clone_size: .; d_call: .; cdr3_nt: TGTGCCTGGAGTGTAAACAACGTACAGACCCAGTACTTC; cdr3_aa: CAWSVNNVQTQYF
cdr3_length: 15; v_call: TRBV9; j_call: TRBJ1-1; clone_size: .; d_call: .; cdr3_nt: TGTGCCAGCAGCCTACGGGGAGATGGTTACACTGAAGCTTTCTTT; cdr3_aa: CASSLRGDGYTEAFF
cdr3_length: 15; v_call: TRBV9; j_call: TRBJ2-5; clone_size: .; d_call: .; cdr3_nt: TGTGCCAGCAGCGTAGCTACAGGGTCGGGAGAGACCCAGTACTTC; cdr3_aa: CASSVATGSGETQYF
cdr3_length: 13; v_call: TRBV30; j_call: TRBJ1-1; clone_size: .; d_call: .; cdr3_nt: TGTGCCTGGAGTGTCGCACAGAACACTGAAGCTTTCTTT; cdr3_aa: CAWSVAQNTEAFF
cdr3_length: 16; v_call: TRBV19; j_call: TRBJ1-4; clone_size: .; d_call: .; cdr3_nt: TGTGCCAGTAGTGCATCAGGGGTTGCAACTAATGAAAAACTGTTTTTT; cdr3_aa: CASSASGVATNEKLFF
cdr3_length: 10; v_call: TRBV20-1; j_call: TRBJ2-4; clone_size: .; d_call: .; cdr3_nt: TGCAGTGCTAGAGATTTCGACCAGTACTTC; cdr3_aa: CSARDFDQYF
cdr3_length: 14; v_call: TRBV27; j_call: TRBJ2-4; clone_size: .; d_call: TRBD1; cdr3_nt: TGTGCCAGCAGTTTAGGGACAGGGAGAGACATTCAGTACTTC; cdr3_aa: CASSLGTGRDIQYF
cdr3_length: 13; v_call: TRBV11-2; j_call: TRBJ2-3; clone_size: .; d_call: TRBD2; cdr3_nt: TGTGCCAGCAGCTTAGAAGGACTAGCCGGCCTGGATTTT; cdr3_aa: CASSLEGLAGLDF
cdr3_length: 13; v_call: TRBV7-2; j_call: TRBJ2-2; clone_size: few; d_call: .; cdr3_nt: TGTGCCAGCAGCTTTACCCCTACCGGGGAGCTGTTTTTT; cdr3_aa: CASSFTPTGELFF
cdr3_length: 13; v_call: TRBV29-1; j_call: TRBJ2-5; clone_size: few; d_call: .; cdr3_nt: TGCAGCGTTGACAGGGTGTTCGGAGAGACCCAGTACTTC; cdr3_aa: CSVDRVFGETQYF
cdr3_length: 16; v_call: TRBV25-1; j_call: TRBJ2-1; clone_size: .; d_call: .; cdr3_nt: TGTGCCAGCAGTTCAGCCGGGGCGGGCTCCTACAATGAGCAGTTCTTC; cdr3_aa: CASSSAGAGSYNEQFF
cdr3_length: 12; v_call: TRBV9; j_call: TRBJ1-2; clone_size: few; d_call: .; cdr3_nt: TGTGCCAGCAGCGTAGACAGCTATGGCTACACCTTC; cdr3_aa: CASSVDSYGYTF
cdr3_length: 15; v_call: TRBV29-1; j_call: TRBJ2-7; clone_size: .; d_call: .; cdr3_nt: TGCAGCGTTGTCCACCCGGGGGGCGCTTTCGTAGAGCAGTACTTC; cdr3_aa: CSVVHPGGAFVEQYF
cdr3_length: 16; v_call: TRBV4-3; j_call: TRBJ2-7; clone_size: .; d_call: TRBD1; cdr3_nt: TGCGCCAGCAGCCGGATGACAGGGAAAGGGGCCTACGAGCAGTACTTC; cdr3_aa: CASSRMTGKGAYEQYF
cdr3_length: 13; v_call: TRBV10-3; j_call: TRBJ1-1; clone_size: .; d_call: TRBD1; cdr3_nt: TGTGCCGCCGAGACAGGGCCGGGCACTGAAGCTTTCTTT; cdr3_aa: CAAETGPGTEAFF